Each of the 14 T cell receptor beta chains below was sequenced from the same sample in a study of regulatory T cells in long-lasting Graves disease (dated by TCRdb to about 2021). What the time point label conveys for this sample: persistent/refractory GD, antithyroid drugs over 5 years with positive TRAb. For both TCR sequencing and RNA sequencing, RNA was extracted from PBMCs in TRIzol. Libraries were made using multiplex PCR. TCRdb shows the sequencer as Illumina HiSeq 4000. iRepertoire HTBI primers and Arm-PCR amplification of CDR3 regions were used to construct TCR beta libraries. TCRdb applied fastp at Q25 and MiXCR to the public reads, then kept only in-frame beta chains. One record per CDR3 amino acid sequence lists the most common genes and DNA. This sample lists about 430,000 distinct CDR3 sequences; around 20% were detected once. The ten largest clones capture roughly an eighth of the sample.

Specimen: peripheral blood mononuclear cells (PBMCs), collected when the disease was refractory, from a patient treated with antithyroid drugs. Receptor source: a female donor with Graves disease.

At least ten counts were recorded for this clonotype. The V gene is TRBV10-1, the J gene TRBJ2-7, with unresolved D. V was shortened by 3 bases and J by 6 bases, with 12 bases between the two germline ends. The CDR3 is made up of 13 amino acids. Germline V gives CDR1 WNHNN, CDR2 SYGVQD (reference sequence). The CDR3 DNA follows: TGCGCCAGCAGTGACCCAGGTTCTGCCGAGCAGTACTTC. This sequence encodes CASSDPGSAEQYF.

J is TRBJ2-3 and V is TRBV11-2, with TRBD1 as a possible D gene (5 bases). This CDR3 is 15 amino acids long. Germline lookup yields CDR1 SGHAT and CDR2 FQNNGV. Trimming removed 2 bases from V and 4 bases from J, with 13 bases in between. In DNA form, the CDR3 reads TGTGCCAGCAGCTTACCCCGGGCAGGGTCAGATACGCAGTATTTT. Encoded protein: CASSLPRAGSDTQYF.

This clonotype was detected ten times or more. The V gene is TRBV24-1, the J gene TRBJ2-7; no clear D gene. CDR1 is KGHDR, CDR2 SFDVKD, per germline. Trimming left V 4 bases short and J 4 bases short, with 13 bases between. The CDR3 runs 14 residues. CDR3 residues: CATSDSTSLYEQYF. In DNA, the CDR3 is TGTGCCACCAGTGACTCGACGTCGCTTTACGAGCAGTACTTC.

This clonotype was observed a handful of times. It may be a read error: a sequence one base away is much more abundant. The rearrangement links TRBV28 to TRBJ1-2, with 9 bases lining up with TRBD1. CDR3 length: 15 residues. Germline CDR1 and CDR2: MDHEN and SYDVKM. The CDR3 coding sequence is TGTGCCAACAGTTTCGGGGACAGGGTAGACTATGGCTACACCTTC. As protein: CANSFGDRVDYGYTF.

Remarks on this clonotype: This clone may be a read error of a much larger clone one base away. The rearrangement joins TRBV7-9 to TRBJ1-2, with unresolved D. The CDR3 consists of 14 residues. V lost 6 bases and J lost 2, with 13 bases in between. CDR1 SEHNR and CDR2 FQNEAQ come from the germline V gene (reference sequence). DNA of the CDR3: TGTGCCAGCAGAAAAACAGCGGGCAACTATGGCTACACCTTC. Translation gives CASRKTAGNYGYTF.

This clonotype turned up a few times. The chain carries TRBV20-1 and TRBJ1-2; D might be TRBD1 (6 bases). This CDR3 has 14 amino acids. V was cut by 6 bases and J by 4 bases, with 18 bases left in between. CDR1 is DFQATT, CDR2 SNEGSKA, per germline (reference sequence). The CDR3 loop reads CSADVLTGTYGYTF. The CDR3 coding sequence is TGCAGTGCCGACGTCTTGACAGGTACCTATGGCTACACCTTC.

At least ten counts were recorded for this clonotype. The gene calls are TRBV12-3 or TRBV12-4 and TRBJ2-5, with 10 nucleotides matching TRBD2. The ends lost 7 bases at V and 4 bases at J; junction bases unmatched: 12. The CDR3 is made up of 16 amino acids. The CDR3 nucleotides are TGTGCCAGCACCCGGGGCCTAGCGGGAGTTCCAGAGACCCAGTACTTC. It yields the protein CASTRGLAGVPETQYF.

This clonotype has at least ten counts. The rearrangement joins TRBV24-1 to TRBJ1-2; D is unclear. The CDR3 is 14 amino acids. Looked up from germline, CDR1 is KGHDR and CDR2 is SFDVKD. The ends were cut back, 4 bases at V and 4 bases at J, with 12 bases in the middle. CDR3 bases: TGTGCCACCAGTGACTACTCCCTGGGCTATGGCTACACCTTC. Encoded protein: CATSDYSLGYGYTF.

This chain links TRBV19 with TRBJ1-2; 10 nucleotides line up with TRBD1. CDR1 LNHDA and CDR2 SQIVND come from the germline V gene (reference sequence). V trimming: 6 bases; J trimming: 6 bases; junction bases outside the gene matches: 7. The CDR3 consists of 14 residues. CDR3 DNA: TGTGCCAGTAGACCCCCGGGACAGGGGCATGGCTACACCTTC. Protein product: CASRPPGQGHGYTF.

The rearrangement uses TRBV4-1 and TRBJ2-7; D is perhaps TRBD2 (6 bases). This CDR3 contains 15 residues. Trimming left V 1 base short and J 5 bases short, with 15 bases between. Looked up from germline, CDR1 is MGHRA and CDR2 is YSYEKL. CDR3 in amino acids: CASSQAGGARDEQYF. The CDR3, as DNA: TGCGCCAGCAGCCAAGCCGGCGGGGCACGCGACGAGCAGTACTTC.

The gene calls are TRBV7-2 and TRBJ2-6; tentatively, D is TRBD1 (5 bases). The CDR3 contains 18 residues. Germline-derived CDR1 and CDR2 are SGHTA and FQGNSA. Trimming took 5 bases from V and 0 from J, leaving 17 bases between them. CDR3 amino acids: CASSLQPAQVSGANVLTF. In nucleotides, the CDR3 is TGTGCCAGCAGCCTACAACCGGCACAGGTCTCTGGGGCCAACGTCCTGACTTTC.

In this sample, this clonotype turned up a few times. The V gene is TRBV9, the J gene TRBJ2-2, with D unclear. V lost 0 bases to trimming and J lost 3 bases, with 12 bases between them. The CDR3 length is 16 residues. Germline V CDR1 and CDR2: SGDLS, YYNGEE. In DNA, the CDR3 is TGTGCCAGCAGCGTAGGAAGGAAAAGGGACACCGGGGAGCTGTTTTTT. This codes for CASSVGRKRDTGELFF.

The CDR3 bases are TGTGCCAGCAGCTTCATGGCATTGAACACCGGGGAGCTGTTTTTT. Translated, it gives CASSFMALNTGELFF. The chain couples TRBV11-2 to TRBJ2-2, with unresolved D. Germline CDR1 and CDR2: SGHAT and FQNNGV. The V and J ends lost 3 bases and 1 base respectively, with 9 bases between them. The CDR3 contains 15 residues.

The CDR3 is CASSEALQLNTEAFF. The DNA of the CDR3 is TGTGCCAGCAGTGAAGCGCTTCAGTTGAACACTGAAGCTTTCTTT. The chain is built from TRBV2 and TRBJ1-1; D remains ambiguous. The germline V and J ends were trimmed by 0 bases and 0 bases, with 8 bases remaining between them. This CDR3 comprises 15 residues. The germline gives CDR1 SNHLY, CDR2 FYNNEI.